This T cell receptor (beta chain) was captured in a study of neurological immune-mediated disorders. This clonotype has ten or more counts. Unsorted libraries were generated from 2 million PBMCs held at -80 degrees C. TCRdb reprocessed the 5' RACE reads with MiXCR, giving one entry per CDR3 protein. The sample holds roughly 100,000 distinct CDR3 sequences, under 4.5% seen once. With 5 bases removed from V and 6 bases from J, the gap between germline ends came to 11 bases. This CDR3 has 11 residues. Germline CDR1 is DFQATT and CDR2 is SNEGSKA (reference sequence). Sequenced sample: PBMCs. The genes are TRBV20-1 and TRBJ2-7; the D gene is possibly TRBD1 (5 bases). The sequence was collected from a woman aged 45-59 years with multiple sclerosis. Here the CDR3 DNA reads TGCAGTGCTGTCAGGGTGGGCGAGCAGTACTTC. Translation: CSAVRVGEQYF.